The clone carrying this T cell receptor beta chain was observed a few times. The antigen remains unidentified. This record comes from a study of blood T cells in healthy people across ages. General observations from the study: Diversity was higher, and naive CD4+ cells more numerous, in long-lived donors than in aged donors. Calculation of diversity from one million T cells yielded estimates considered to be underestimates.

Germline V gene sequence: CDR1 SGHRS, CDR2 YFSETQ. J gave up 0 bases and V 3 bases, and 4 bases lay outside the gene matches. This CDR3 has 15 amino acids. Roughly 10 milliliters was the volume of peripheral blood drawn from each donor. Next came a second PCR, run for about 7 to 12 cycles, which used a sample-barcoded 5' primer along with a J-beta primer mix. The yield of each sample was at least 2.5 million CDR3-containing paired-end reads. TCRdb ran MiXCR on the 5' RACE reads and lists one entry per CDR3 protein. The sample has approximately 730,000 distinct CDR3 sequences, 43% seen once. The rearrangement links TRBV5-1 to TRBJ2-3; 7 nucleotides line up with TRBD1. The sequenced sample was blood. The clonotype originates from a woman aged 55-69 years in good health. CDR3 sequence (DNA): TGCGCCAGCAGCTCGACAGGGTTTAGCACAGATACGCAGTATTTT. Translated, it gives CASSSTGFSTDTQYF. The whole variable domain, remainder taken from reference TRBV5-1 and TRBJ2-3, is KAGVTQTPRYLIKTRGQQVTLSCSPISGHRSVSWYQQTPGQGLQFLFEYFSETQRNKGNFPGRFSGRQFSNSRSEMNVSTLELGDSALYLCASSSTGFSTDTQYFGPGTRLTVL.